The 15 T cell receptor beta chains presented below share a single source sample, sequenced in a study of blood T cell repertoires in COVID-19. TCRdb's table, derived via immunoSEQ multiplex PCR, lists solely in-frame clones and lacks some. The sample holds tens of thousands of clones, under 85% seen once. The sequenced sample was peripheral blood. These TCRs come from a woman over 75 with acute or convalescent COVID-19.

The chain combines TRBV6-5 with TRBJ2-5, with 9 bases identical to TRBD1. The CDR3 loop spans 14 amino acids. The ends lost 9 bases at V and 9 bases at J; junction bases unmatched: 14. Germline V gene lookup returns CDR1 MNHEY and CDR2 SVGAGI. CDR3: CASRPGQGREAQYF. CDR3 bases: TGTGCCAGTAGACCGGGACAGGGCCGGGAGGCCCAGTACTTC.

This rearrangement joins TRBV18 to TRBJ1-4, with a possible D match to TRBD1 (5 bases). Trimming removed 2 bases from V and 8 bases from J, with 12 bases in between. This CDR3 contains 14 residues. The germline CDR1 and CDR2 sequences are KGHSH and LQKENI. As DNA, the CDR3 is TGTGCCAGCTCACCATCGACAGAAAGGGAAAAACTGTTTTTT. As protein: CASSPSTEREKLFF.

The rearrangement links TRBV18 to TRBJ2-3; 7 positions agree with TRBD1. The germline V gene has CDR1 KGHSH and CDR2 LQKENI. This CDR3 region has 15 residues. V was pared by 5 bases and J by 0 bases, with 5 bases of the junction left unmatched. CDR3 coding DNA: TGTGCCAGCTCATTTTCACAGGGGAGCACAGATACGCAGTATTTT. Translation gives CASSFSQGSTDTQYF.

This chain uses TRBV5-1 with TRBJ2-2; D gene uncertain. Trimming took 0 bases from V and 6 from J, leaving 6 bases between them. CDR1 is SGHRS and CDR2 is YFSETQ in the germline V gene. The CDR3 has 13 residues. The CDR3 nucleotides read TGCGCCAGCAGCTTGGCCGAGCCCGGGGAGCTGTTTTTT. Translated: CASSLAEPGELFF.

The J gene is TRBJ2-1, the V gene TRBV7-9; weak D call: TRBD2 (6 bases). CDR1 is SEHNR, CDR2 FQNEAQ, per germline (reference sequence). This CDR3 spans 14 amino acids. V lost 4 bases and J lost 8, with 15 bases in between. CDR3 in DNA: TGTGCCAGCAGCTCCCCTCGACAGCGGGATGAGCAGTTCTTC. Protein sequence: CASSSPRQRDEQFF.

The rearrangement joins TRBV28 to TRBJ1-1; D is uncertain. Germline CDR1 is MDHEN and CDR2 is SYDVKM. This CDR3 region has 14 residues. The V end lost 7 bases, the J end lost 5 bases, and 17 bases lay between the germline ends. CDR3 protein: CASTLRGPSTEAFF. CDR3 bases: TGTGCCAGCACCCTACGAGGGCCGAGTACTGAAGCTTTCTTT.

The CDR3 DNA sequence: TGTGCCAGCAGCTTTGCAGAGAACACTGAAGCTTTCTTT. Its protein product is CASSFAENTEAFF. V and J are TRBV7-8 and TRBJ1-1; D call uncertain. The V and J ends lost 3 bases and 1 base respectively, with 6 bases between them. The CDR3 extends over 13 amino acids. Germline V gives CDR1 SGHVS, CDR2 FQNEAQ.

The chain is built from TRBV12-3 or TRBV12-4 and TRBJ1-1, with D possibly TRBD1 on 5 matching bases. CDR3 length equals 11 residues. V lost 4 bases and J lost 11, with 11 bases in between. The CDR3 protein is CASSSGFEAFF. The CDR3 nucleotides read TGTGCCAGCAGTTCAGGGTTTGAGGCTTTCTTT.

The chain couples TRBV2 to TRBJ2-2; 7 bases are a match to TRBD2. Germline trimming cut 7 bases from V and 5 bases from J; bases unmatched to any gene: 4. In germline, CDR1 is SNHLY, CDR2 FYNNEI. This CDR3 is 13 amino acids long. CDR3 protein: CASMGGGTGELFF. Here the CDR3 DNA reads TGTGCCAGCATGGGGGGAGGGACCGGGGAGCTGTTTTTT.

CDR3: CASSVDGGPDYEQYF. The CDR3 coding sequence is TGTGCCAGCAGCGTAGATGGCGGGCCAGACTACGAGCAGTACTTC. This chain links TRBV9 with TRBJ2-7, with a weak D call TRBD2 (5 bases). V lost 0 bases and J lost 3, with 13 bases in between. From germline, CDR1 is SGDLS and CDR2 YYNGEE. The CDR3 sequence is 15 residues long.

The V and J genes are TRBV29-1 and TRBJ2-5; 12 nucleotides line up with TRBD1. Germline lookup yields CDR1 SQVTM and CDR2 ANQGSEA. The V segment lost 4 bases and the J segment 3 bases; nucleotides outside the gene matches: 3. This CDR3 comprises 14 residues. CDR3 sequence reads: CSVAGQGAKETQYF. As DNA, the CDR3 is TGCAGCGTTGCGGGACAGGGGGCGAAAGAGACCCAGTACTTC.

The chain carries TRBV28 and TRBJ2-4, with D tentatively TRBD1 (6 bases). Germline CDR1 MDHEN, CDR2 SYDVKM. The CDR3 spans 18 residues. Trimming removed 3 bases from V and 0 bases from J, with 18 bases in between. The DNA of the CDR3 is TGTGCCAGCAGTTTGACCCTCGGGCAGGGGCCAGCCAAAAACATTCAGTACTTC. This sequence encodes CASSLTLGQGPAKNIQYF.

This rearrangement joins TRBV14 to TRBJ1-1, with a weak D call TRBD1 (6 bases). Germline CDR1 SGHDN, CDR2 FVKESK. This CDR3 region has 15 residues. V lost 3 bases to trimming and J lost 0 bases, with 11 bases between them. CDR3 DNA: TGTGCCAGCAGCCAGCCGGGACACCTGAACACTGAAGCTTTCTTT. Its translation is CASSQPGHLNTEAFF.

The chain combines TRBV5-6 with TRBJ2-3; 7 bases are shared with TRBD1. Losses at the gene ends were 2 bases for V and 4 bases for J; bases not matched to a gene: 7. The germline V gene encodes CDR1 SGHDT and CDR2 YYEEEE. The CDR3 has 15 amino acids. The CDR3 here is CASSLRGGGADTQYF. The CDR3 DNA sequence: TGTGCCAGCAGCTTAAGAGGGGGCGGCGCAGATACGCAGTATTTT. The variable domain in full, completed from reference TRBV5-6 and TRBJ2-3, reads DAGVTQSPTHLIKTRGQQVTLRCSPKSGHDTVSWYQQALGQGPQFIFQYYEEEERQRGNFPDRFSGHQFPNYSSELNVNALLLGDSALYLCASSLRGGGADTQYFGPGTRLTVL.

CDR3 nucleotide sequence: TGTGCCATCAGTGAAGCAGGGTCTGGAAACACCATATATTTT. As protein: CAISEAGSGNTIYF. V and J are TRBV10-3 and TRBJ1-3, with D possibly matching TRBD1 (5 bases). Trimming removed 3 bases from V and 1 base from J, with 7 bases in between. The germline CDR1 and CDR2 sequences are ENHRY and SYGVKD. The CDR3 runs to 14 residues.